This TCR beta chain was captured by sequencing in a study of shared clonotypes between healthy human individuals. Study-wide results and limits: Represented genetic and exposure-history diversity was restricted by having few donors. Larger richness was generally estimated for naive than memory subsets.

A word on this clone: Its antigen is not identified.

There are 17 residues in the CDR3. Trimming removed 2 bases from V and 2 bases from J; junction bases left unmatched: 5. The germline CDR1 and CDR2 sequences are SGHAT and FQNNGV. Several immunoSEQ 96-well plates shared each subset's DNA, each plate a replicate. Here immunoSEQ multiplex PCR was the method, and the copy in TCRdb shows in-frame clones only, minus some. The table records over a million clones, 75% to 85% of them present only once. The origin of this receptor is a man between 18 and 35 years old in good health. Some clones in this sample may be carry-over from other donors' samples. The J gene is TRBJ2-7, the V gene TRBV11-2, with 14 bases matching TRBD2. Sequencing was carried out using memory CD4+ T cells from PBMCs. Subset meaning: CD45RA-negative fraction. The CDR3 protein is CASSLQGLAGDPYEQYF. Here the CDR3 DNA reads TGTGCCAGCAGCTTACAGGGACTAGCGGGAGACCCCTACGAGCAGTACTTC.